This TCR beta chain was recorded in a study of blood T cell repertoires in COVID-19. Study in general: Sample material is recorded as cDNA or gDNA derived from T cells, B-cell-depleted T cells, or PBMCs.

Germline assignment: CDR1 SGDLS and CDR2 YYNGEE. Trimming removed 4 bases at V and 0 bases at J, with 10 bases between. The CDR3 runs 15 residues. Original handling: Estimates of nucleated cell counts were drawn from the amplification of reference gene primers. Some clones are missing from TCRdb's copy, which holds only in-frame ones; the method was immunoSEQ multiplex PCR. V and J calls and clone size are those listed in that table; D and trimming were worked out from the DNA. The sample consists of 390,000 or so clones, roughly 89% of them appearing once. The sample consisted of peripheral blood. The TCR sequence derives from a man aged 18 to 29 with active or convalescent COVID-19. The chain carries TRBV9 and TRBJ2-2, with D unclear. This CDR3 is CASSNAVANTGELFF. Here the CDR3 DNA reads TGTGCCAGCAGCAATGCGGTAGCGAACACCGGGGAGCTGTTTTTT.